The 14 T cell receptor beta chains given below trace back to one sample, sequenced in a study of molecular identifiers for immune sequencing clone quantification. TCRdb reanalysed the PCR reads using MiXCR and keeps one entry per CDR3 protein. This sample has approximately 550,000 distinct CDR3 sequences, with roughly a fifth found just once. Source material: naive CD8+ T cells from blood, with Jurkat cell RNA spiked in. Subset denoted: FACS-sorted CD8+CD4-CCR7+CD45RA+ naive T cells. These receptor sequences come from a human donor in good health. Some libraries in this study had Jurkat cell RNA spiked in.

A few counts support this clonotype. As DNA, the CDR3 is TGCAGTGCTAGAGATATTCGGGACACCACCTACGAGCAGTACTTC. Its protein is CSARDIRDTTYEQYF. This chain joins TRBV20-1 and TRBJ2-7; a possible D gene is TRBD1 (6 bases). CDR3 length equals 15 residues. V was trimmed by 0 bases and J by 2 bases, leaving 14 bases between them. Germline assignment: CDR1 DFQATT and CDR2 SNEGSKA (reference sequence).

V usage is TRBV7-6 and J usage is TRBJ2-7; 11 bases align to TRBD2. CDR3 size: 15 residues. J was trimmed by 2 bases and V by 3 bases; bases with no gene match: 3. The germline gives CDR1 SGHVS, CDR2 FNYEAQ. DNA for the CDR3: TGTGCCAGCAGCTTGACTAGCGGGGATACCTACGAGCAGTACTTC. Its protein is CASSLTSGDTYEQYF.

This clonotype was recorded many times. The chain joins TRBV7-8 to TRBJ1-1, with D maybe TRBD1 (5 bases). The CDR3 is 14 residues long. Germline V gene sequence: CDR1 SGHVS, CDR2 FQNEAQ. Deletions cut 7 bases from V and 4 bases from J, with 16 bases between. The CDR3 nucleotides read TGTGCCAGCACCCGGGGGACGGGTGTCACTGAAGCTTTCTTT. Its protein product is CASTRGTGVTEAFF.

There are many counts of this clonotype. This chain connects TRBV7-6 to TRBJ2-3; D remains unclear. The CDR3 consists of 14 residues. From germline, CDR1 is SGHVS and CDR2 FNYEAQ. The germline V and J ends were trimmed by 3 bases and 5 bases, with 12 bases remaining between them. As DNA, the CDR3 is TGTGCCAGCAGCTTGGGGTACCTAGTAGATACGCAGTATTTT. Its translation: CASSLGYLVDTQYF. Full variable domain (missing parts from reference TRBV7-6 and TRBJ2-3): GAGVSQSPRYKVTKRGQDVALRCDPISGHVSLYWYRQALGQGPEFLTYFNYEAQQDKSGLPNDRFSAERPEGSISTLTIQRTEQRDSAMYRCASSLGYLVDTQYFGPGTRLTVL.

As for this clonotype: The junction does not match germline at one end; this may be a read error. This chain connects TRBV5-4 to TRBJ2-2; 7 positions agree with TRBD1. This CDR3 region has 15 residues. Germline V lookup: CDR1 SGHNT, CDR2 YYREEE (reference sequence). CDR3 coding DNA: TGTGCCAGCAGCAAGACAGGGACCAACACCGGGGAGCAGTTTTTT. Its translation: CASSKTGTNTGEQFF.

The V call is TRBV30, the J call TRBJ2-7; a possible D gene is TRBD2 (5 bases). The CDR3 is 13 residues long. Germline values: CDR1 GTSNPN, CDR2 SVGIG (reference sequence). V was shortened by 3 bases and J by 3 bases, with 12 bases between the two germline ends. The CDR3 DNA follows: TGTGCCTGGAGGTCTGAGGGTGGCTACGAGCAGTACTTC. This codes for CAWRSEGGYEQYF. The complete variable domain, with remaining parts taken from reference TRBV30 and TRBJ2-7, reads SQTIHQWPATLVQPVGSPLSLECTVEGTSNPNLYWYRQAAGRGLQLLFYSVGIGQISSEVPQNLSASRPQDRQFILSSKKLLLSDSGFYLCAWRSEGGYEQYFGPGTRLTVT.

The chain recombines TRBV4-2 with TRBJ2-7; 11 bases match TRBD2. Germline trimming cut 0 bases from V and 2 bases from J; bases unmatched to any gene: 6. CDR1 LGHNA and CDR2 YNFKEQ come from the germline V gene. The CDR3 contains 17 residues. The CDR3 loop reads CASSQELGTSGTYEQYF. CDR3 nucleotides: TGTGCCAGCAGCCAAGAATTAGGGACTAGCGGCACCTACGAGCAGTACTTC.

This clonotype was picked up many times. V gene TRBV7-9 combines with J gene TRBJ2-4; 10 bases agree with TRBD2. The CDR3 is 14 amino acids. Trimming at V came to 5 bases and at J to 11 bases, leaving 9 bases not matched to a gene. Germline loops: CDR1 SEHNR, CDR2 FQNEAQ (reference sequence). This CDR3 reads CASSGQGLAHLQYF. The CDR3 DNA reads TGTGCCAGCAGCGGCCAGGGACTAGCGCATCTTCAGTACTTC. Full variable domain (remainder filled in from reference TRBV7-9 and TRBJ2-4): DTGVSQNPRHKITKRGQNVTFRCDPISEHNRLYWYRQTLGQGPEFLTYFQNEAQLEKSRLLSDRFSAERPKGSFSTLEIQRTEQGDSAMYLCASSGQGLAHLQYFGAGTRLSVL.

This clonotype was counted a few times. V and J are TRBV12-3 or TRBV12-4 and TRBJ2-3, with D possibly matching TRBD1 (6 bases). Trimming removed 6 bases from V and 6 bases from J, with 13 bases in between. The CDR3 runs 13 residues. CDR3 residues: CASRAGQLDTQYF. The CDR3 bases are TGTGCCAGCAGGGCCGGACAGTTGGATACGCAGTATTTT.

There are a few counts of this clonotype. The V and J genes are TRBV7-9 and TRBJ2-5; TRBD1 aligns across 7 bases. Per the germline V gene, CDR1 is SEHNR and CDR2 is FQNEAQ (reference sequence). Trimming at V came to 0 bases and at J to 4 bases, leaving 5 bases not matched to a gene. The CDR3 has 15 amino acids. The CDR3 sequence: CASSLAGTALETQYF. Here the CDR3 DNA reads TGTGCCAGCAGCTTAGCCGGGACAGCACTAGAGACCCAGTACTTC. The variable domain in full, completed from reference TRBV7-9 and TRBJ2-5, reads DTGVSQNPRHKITKRGQNVTFRCDPISEHNRLYWYRQTLGQGPEFLTYFQNEAQLEKSRLLSDRFSAERPKGSFSTLEIQRTEQGDSAMYLCASSLAGTALETQYFGPGTRLLVL.

Concerning this clonotype: Given a much more abundant clone one base away, this may be a read error. The rearrangement joins TRBV7-9 to TRBJ1-5, with unresolved D. The CDR3 has 13 amino acids. Looked up from germline, CDR1 is SEHNR and CDR2 is FQNEAQ (reference sequence). As DNA, the CDR3 is TGTGCCAGCAGCTCCTACAGCGATCAGCTCCAGCATTTT. Its translation is CASSSYSDQLQHF.

This sequence joins TRBV30 and TRBJ2-5; a possible D gene is TRBD2 (5 bases). The CDR3 length is 14 residues. Germline values: CDR1 GTSNPN, CDR2 SVGIG (reference sequence). V lost 1 base, J lost 2 bases, and 11 bases lay in between. The chain's CDR3 is CAWSGSARQETQYF. The CDR3 DNA reads TGTGCCTGGAGTGGTAGCGCGAGGCAAGAGACCCAGTACTTC.

Only a few counts were recorded for this clonotype. CDR3 sequence (DNA): TGCGCCAGCAGCCAGTCCGGGACAGGCTATCAGCCCCAGCATTTT. Translating it yields CASSQSGTGYQPQHF. This rearrangement joins TRBV4-1 to TRBJ1-5; 8 positions agree with TRBD1. CDR3 length: 15 residues. Germline V gene lookup returns CDR1 MGHRA and CDR2 YSYEKL. V shed 3 bases, J shed 5 bases, and the junction held 6 bases outside the gene matches.

A word on this clonotype: This may be a read error: a much more frequent sequence differs by one nucleotide. The chain employs TRBV12-5 and TRBJ2-6; TRBD2 might be the D (7 bases). Per germline, CDR1 LGHNT and CDR2 FRNRAP. The CDR3 extends over 18 amino acids. The CDR3 loop reads CASGLYLGGPAGANVQTF. DNA for the CDR3: TGTGCTAGTGGTTTGTATCTCGGGGGGCCAGCTGGGGCCAACGTCCAGACTTTC.